This TCR beta chain was sequenced for a study of a mutant IDH1 vaccine in newly diagnosed glioma. About the study: Treated patients had a mean age of 40.4 years and a 62.5% male, approximately 38% female split.

The study, taken as a whole, reports: Among all patients, vaccine-induced immune responses occurred in around 93%. Changes in top peripheral clonotypes did not appear linked to pseudoprogression.

Comment on this clone: Its antigen remains unknown.

Trimming took off 5 bases at V and 2 bases at J, with 11 bases between the two ends. The V gene's germline CDR1 is SGHDT and CDR2 YYEEEE. The CDR3 runs 15 residues. Time point denoted: week 23, last vaccination. All doses held 300 ug of mutant IDH1 20-mer peptide, with topical imiquimod. There were new WHO grade 3 or 4 astrocytomas in the donors, and these were IDH1-mutant and ATRX-lost. Profiling relied on immunoSEQ multiplex PCR, and the TCRdb table lists in-frame clones only, not all of them. This sample has tens of thousands of clones, with 80% found just once. The clonotype was recovered from a man in his forties with glioma. The material was PBMCs, obtained from a glioma patient whose treatment included an IDH1 peptide vaccine. This chain joins TRBV5-6 and TRBJ2-6; the D gene is possibly TRBD2 (6 bases). The CDR3 DNA is TGTGCCAGCAGACCCCGGGGGACTGGGGCCAACGTCCTGACTTTC. It is translated as CASRPRGTGANVLTF.